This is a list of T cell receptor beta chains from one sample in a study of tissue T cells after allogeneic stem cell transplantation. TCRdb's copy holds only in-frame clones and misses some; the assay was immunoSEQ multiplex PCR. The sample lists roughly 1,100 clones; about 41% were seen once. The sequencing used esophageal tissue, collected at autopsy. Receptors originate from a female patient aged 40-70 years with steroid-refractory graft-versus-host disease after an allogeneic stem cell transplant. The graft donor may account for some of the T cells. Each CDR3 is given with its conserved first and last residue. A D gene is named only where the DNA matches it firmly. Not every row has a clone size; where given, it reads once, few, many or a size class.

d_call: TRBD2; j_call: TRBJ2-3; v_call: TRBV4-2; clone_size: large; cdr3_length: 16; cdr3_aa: CASSQGRGASTDTQYF; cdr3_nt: TGTGCCAGCAGCCAAGGGCGGGGGGCTAGCACAGATACGCAGTATTTT
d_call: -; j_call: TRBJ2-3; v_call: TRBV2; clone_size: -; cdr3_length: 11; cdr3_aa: CASRGTDTQYF; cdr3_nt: TGTGCCAGCAGGGGCACAGATACGCAGTATTTT
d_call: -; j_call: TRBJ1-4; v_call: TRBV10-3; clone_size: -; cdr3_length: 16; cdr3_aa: CAISDRDQATNEKLFF; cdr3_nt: TGTGCCATCAGTGACCGGGACCAAGCAACTAATGAAAAACTGTTTTTT
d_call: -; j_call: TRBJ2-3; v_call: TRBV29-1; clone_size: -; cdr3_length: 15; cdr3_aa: CSVEVMGGSTDTQYF; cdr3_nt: TGCAGCGTTGAAGTTATGGGCGGGAGCACAGATACGCAGTATTTT
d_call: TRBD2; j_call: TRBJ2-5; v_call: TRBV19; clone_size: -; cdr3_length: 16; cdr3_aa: CASSPWSLAGRETQYF; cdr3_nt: TGTGCCAGTAGCCCGTGGTCACTAGCGGGACGGGAGACCCAGTACTTC
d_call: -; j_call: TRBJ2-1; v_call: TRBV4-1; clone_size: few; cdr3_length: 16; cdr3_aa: CASSQVRQGPYNEQFF; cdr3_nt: TGCGCCAGCAGCCAAGTCCGCCAGGGGCCCTACAATGAGCAGTTCTTC
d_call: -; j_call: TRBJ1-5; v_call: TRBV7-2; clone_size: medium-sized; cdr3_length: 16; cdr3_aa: CASSLGGGVPNQPQHF; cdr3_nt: TGTGCCAGCAGCTTAGGGGGCGGGGTACCCAATCAGCCCCAGCATTTT
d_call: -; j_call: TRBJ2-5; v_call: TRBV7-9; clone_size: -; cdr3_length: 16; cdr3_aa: CASSLVEGAYQETQYF; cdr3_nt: TGTGCCAGCAGCTTAGTAGAGGGCGCGTACCAAGAGACCCAGTACTTC
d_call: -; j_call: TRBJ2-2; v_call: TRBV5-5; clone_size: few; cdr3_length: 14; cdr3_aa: CASSLRPAAGELFF; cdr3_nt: TGTGCCAGCAGCTTGCGGCCAGCCGCCGGGGAGCTGTTTTTT
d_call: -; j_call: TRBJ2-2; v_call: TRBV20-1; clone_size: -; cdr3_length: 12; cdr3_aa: CSASTGTGELFF; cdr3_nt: TGCAGTGCTAGTACCGGGACCGGGGAGCTGTTTTTT
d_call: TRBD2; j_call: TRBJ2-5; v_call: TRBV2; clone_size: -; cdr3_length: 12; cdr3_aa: CASLGGQETQYF; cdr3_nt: TGTGCCAGTCTGGGGGGGCAAGAGACCCAGTACTTC
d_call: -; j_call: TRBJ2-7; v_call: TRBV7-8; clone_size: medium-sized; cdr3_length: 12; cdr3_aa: CASSPDFGEQYF; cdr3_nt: TGTGCCAGCAGCCCGGACTTTGGCGAGCAGTACTTC
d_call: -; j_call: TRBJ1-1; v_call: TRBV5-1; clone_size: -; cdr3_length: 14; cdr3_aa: CASSLLGAGTEAFF; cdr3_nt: TGCGCCAGCAGCTTACTAGGGGCTGGCACTGAAGCTTTCTTT
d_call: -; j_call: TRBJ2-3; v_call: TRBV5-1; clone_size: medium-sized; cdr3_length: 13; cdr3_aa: CASSPLVGDTQYF; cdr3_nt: TGCGCCAGCAGTCCCCTGGTAGGAGATACGCAGTATTTT
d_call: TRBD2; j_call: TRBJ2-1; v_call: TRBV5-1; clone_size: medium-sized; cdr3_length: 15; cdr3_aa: CASSLKAGVSNEQFF; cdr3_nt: TGCGCCAGCAGCCTTAAAGCGGGAGTTTCCAATGAGCAGTTCTTC
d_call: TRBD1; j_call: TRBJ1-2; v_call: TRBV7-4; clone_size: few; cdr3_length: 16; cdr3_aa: CASSLNRDRGPYGYTF; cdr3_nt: TGTGCCAGCAGCTTAAACCGGGACAGGGGACCCTATGGCTACACCTTC
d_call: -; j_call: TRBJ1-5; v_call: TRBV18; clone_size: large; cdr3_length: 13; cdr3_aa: CASSLQDNQPQHF; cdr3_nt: TGTGCCAGCTCACTTCAGGACAATCAGCCCCAGCATTTT
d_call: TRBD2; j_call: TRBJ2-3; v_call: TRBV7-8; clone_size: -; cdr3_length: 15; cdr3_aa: CASSRGAGGTDTQYF; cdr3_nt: TGTGCCAGCAGCCGGGGGGCGGGGGGAACAGATACGCAGTATTTT
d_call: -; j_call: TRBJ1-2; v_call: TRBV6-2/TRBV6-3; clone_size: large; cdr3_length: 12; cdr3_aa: CASSLGHYGYTF; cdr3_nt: TGTGCCAGCAGTTTGGGCCACTATGGCTACACCTTC
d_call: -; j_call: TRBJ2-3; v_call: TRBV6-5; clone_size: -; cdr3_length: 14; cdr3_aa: CASSYRTSPDTQYF; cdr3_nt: TGTGCCAGCAGTTACAGGACATCCCCAGATACGCAGTATTTT
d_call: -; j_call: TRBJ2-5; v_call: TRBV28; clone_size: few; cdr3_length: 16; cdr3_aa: CASSSQELVWQETQYF; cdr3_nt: TGTGCCAGCAGTTCACAGGAACTCGTGTGGCAAGAGACCCAGTACTTC
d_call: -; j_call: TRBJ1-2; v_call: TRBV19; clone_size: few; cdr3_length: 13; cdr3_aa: CASSIREGHGYTF; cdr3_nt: TGTGCCAGTAGTATTAGGGAGGGGCATGGCTACACCTTC
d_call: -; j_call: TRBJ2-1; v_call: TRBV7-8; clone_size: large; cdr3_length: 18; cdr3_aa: CASSFDPRDFSSYNEQFF; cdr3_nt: TGTGCCAGCAGCTTTGACCCCCGGGACTTTAGCTCCTACAATGAGCAGTTCTTC
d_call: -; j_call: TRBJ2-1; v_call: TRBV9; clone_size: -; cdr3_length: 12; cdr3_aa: CASSALVNEQFF; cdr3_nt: TGTGCCAGCAGCGCACTTGTCAATGAGCAGTTCTTC
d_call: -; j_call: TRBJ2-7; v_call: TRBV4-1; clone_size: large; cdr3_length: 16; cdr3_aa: CASSQDPSGRAYEQYF; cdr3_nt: TGCGCCAGCAGCCAAGATCCTTCCGGCAGAGCCTACGAGCAGTACTTC
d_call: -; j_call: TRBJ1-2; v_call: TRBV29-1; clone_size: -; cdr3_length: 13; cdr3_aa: CSAGHTANYGYTF; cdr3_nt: TGCAGCGCAGGACACACAGCTAACTATGGCTACACCTTC
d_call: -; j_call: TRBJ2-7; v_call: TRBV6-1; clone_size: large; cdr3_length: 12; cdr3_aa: CASSEQGNEQYF; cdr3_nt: TGTGCCAGCAGTGAACAGGGCAATGAGCAGTACTTC
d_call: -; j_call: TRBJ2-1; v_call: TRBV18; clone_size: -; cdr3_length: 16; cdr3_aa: CASSPLGQSSYNEQFF; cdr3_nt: TGTGCCAGCTCACCCTTGGGACAAAGCTCCTACAATGAGCAGTTCTTC
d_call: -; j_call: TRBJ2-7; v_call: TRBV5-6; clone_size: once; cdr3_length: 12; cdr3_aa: CASSFGNSEQYF; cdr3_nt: TGTGCCAGCAGCTTTGGTAACAGCGAGCAGTACTTC
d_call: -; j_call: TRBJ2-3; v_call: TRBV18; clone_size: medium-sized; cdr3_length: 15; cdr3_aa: CASSPGTLGTDTQYF; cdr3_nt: TGTGCCAGCTCACCCGGGACGTTGGGCACAGATACGCAGTATTTT
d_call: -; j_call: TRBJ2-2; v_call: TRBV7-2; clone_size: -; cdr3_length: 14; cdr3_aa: CASSLVGVTRELFF; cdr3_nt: TGTGCCAGCAGCTTAGTCGGGGTCACCAGGGAGCTGTTTTTT
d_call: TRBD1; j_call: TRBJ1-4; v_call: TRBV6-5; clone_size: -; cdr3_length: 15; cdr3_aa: CAARQGGVVGEKLFF; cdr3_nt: TGTGCCGCAAGACAGGGAGGAGTGGTAGGAGAAAAACTGTTTTTT
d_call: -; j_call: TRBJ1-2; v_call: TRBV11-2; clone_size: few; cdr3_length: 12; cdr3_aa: CASSSGVYGYTF; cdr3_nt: TGTGCCAGCAGCTCTGGAGTGTATGGCTACACCTTC
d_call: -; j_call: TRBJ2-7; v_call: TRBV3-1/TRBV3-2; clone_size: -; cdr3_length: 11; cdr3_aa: CASSSPYEQYF; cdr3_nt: TGTGCCAGCAGCTCCCCCTACGAGCAGTACTTC
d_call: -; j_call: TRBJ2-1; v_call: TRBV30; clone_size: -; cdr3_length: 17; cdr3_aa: CAWKKRVPLGSYNEQFF; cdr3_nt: TGTGCCTGGAAGAAGCGGGTCCCCTTAGGTTCCTACAATGAGCAGTTCTTC
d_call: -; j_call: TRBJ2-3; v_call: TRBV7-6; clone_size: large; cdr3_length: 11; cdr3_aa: CASSLTDTQYF; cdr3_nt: TGTGCCAGCAGCTTAACAGATACGCAGTATTTT
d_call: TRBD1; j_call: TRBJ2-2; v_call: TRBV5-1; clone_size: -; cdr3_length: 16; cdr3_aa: CASSLPPGQGAGELFF; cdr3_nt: TGCGCCAGCAGCCTCCCACCGGGACAGGGGGCCGGGGAGCTGTTTTTT
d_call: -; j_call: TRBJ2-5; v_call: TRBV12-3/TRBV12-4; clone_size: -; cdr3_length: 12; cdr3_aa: CASSLLEETQYF; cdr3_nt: TGTGCCAGCAGTTTACTGGAAGAGACCCAGTACTTC
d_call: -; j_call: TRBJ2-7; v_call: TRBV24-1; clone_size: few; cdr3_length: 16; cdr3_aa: CATSDSARVGSYEQYF; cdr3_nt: TGTGCCACCAGTGACTCGGCCAGGGTAGGCTCCTACGAGCAGTACTTC
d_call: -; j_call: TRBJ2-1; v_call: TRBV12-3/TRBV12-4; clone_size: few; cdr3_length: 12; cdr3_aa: CASSADTNEQFF; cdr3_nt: TGTGCCAGCAGTGCCGATACCAATGAGCAGTTCTTC
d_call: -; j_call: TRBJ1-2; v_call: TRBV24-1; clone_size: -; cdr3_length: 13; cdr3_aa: CATSDLLGDGYTF; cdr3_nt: TGTGCCACCAGTGATTTGCTCGGGGATGGCTACACCTTC
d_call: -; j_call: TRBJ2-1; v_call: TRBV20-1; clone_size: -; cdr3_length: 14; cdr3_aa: CSASTGNSYNEQFF; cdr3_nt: TGCAGTGCTAGTACCGGGAACTCCTACAATGAGCAGTTCTTC
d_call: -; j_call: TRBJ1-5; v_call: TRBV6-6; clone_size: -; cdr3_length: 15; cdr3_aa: CASSYLVLSNQPQHF; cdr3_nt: TGTGCCAGCAGTTACTTGGTGTTAAGCAATCAGCCCCAGCATTTT
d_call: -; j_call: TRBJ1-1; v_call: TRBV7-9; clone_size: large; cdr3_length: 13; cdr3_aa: CASSLELNTEAFF; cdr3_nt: TGTGCCAGCAGCTTAGAGTTGAACACTGAAGCTTTCTTT
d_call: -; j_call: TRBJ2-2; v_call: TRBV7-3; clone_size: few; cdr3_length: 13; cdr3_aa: CASSLTNTGELFF; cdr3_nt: TGTGCCAGCAGCTTAACTAACACCGGGGAGCTGTTTTTT
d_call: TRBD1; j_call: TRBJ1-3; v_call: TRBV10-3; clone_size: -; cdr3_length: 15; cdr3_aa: CAIKGQPESGNTIYF; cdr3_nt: TGTGCCATCAAGGGACAGCCGGAATCTGGAAACACCATATATTTT
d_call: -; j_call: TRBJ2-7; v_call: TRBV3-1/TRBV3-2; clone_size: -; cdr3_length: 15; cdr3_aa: CASSPGDVGGYEQYF; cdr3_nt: TGTGCCAGCAGTCCGGGGGACGTAGGGGGCTACGAGCAGTACTTC
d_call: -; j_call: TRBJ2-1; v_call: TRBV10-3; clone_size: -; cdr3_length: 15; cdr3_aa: CAISDPRVSYNEQFF; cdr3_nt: TGTGCCATCAGTGACCCCAGGGTCTCCTACAATGAGCAGTTCTTC
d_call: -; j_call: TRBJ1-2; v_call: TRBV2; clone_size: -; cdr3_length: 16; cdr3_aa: CASSGGRRLRSDGYTF; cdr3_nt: TGTGCCAGCAGTGGAGGGCGGCGTCTTAGGTCCGATGGCTACACCTTC
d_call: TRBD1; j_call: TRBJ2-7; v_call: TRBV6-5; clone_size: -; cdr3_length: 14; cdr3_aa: CASSQYRGPYEQYF; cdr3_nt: TGTGCCAGCAGCCAATACAGGGGGCCGTACGAGCAGTACTTC
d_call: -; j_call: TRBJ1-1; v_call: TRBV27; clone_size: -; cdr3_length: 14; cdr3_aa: CASSRYTVNTEAFF; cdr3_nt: TGTGCCAGCAGTAGATACACGGTGAACACTGAAGCTTTCTTT
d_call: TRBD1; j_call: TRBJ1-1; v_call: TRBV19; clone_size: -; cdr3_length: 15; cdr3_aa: CASSIIGTVNTEAFF; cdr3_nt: TGTGCCAGTAGTATTATTGGGACAGTAAACACTGAAGCTTTCTTT
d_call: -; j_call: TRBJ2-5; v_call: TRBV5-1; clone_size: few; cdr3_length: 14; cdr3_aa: CASSGGGAHETQYF; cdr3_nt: TGCGCCAGCAGCGGTGGGGGGGCGCATGAGACCCAGTACTTC